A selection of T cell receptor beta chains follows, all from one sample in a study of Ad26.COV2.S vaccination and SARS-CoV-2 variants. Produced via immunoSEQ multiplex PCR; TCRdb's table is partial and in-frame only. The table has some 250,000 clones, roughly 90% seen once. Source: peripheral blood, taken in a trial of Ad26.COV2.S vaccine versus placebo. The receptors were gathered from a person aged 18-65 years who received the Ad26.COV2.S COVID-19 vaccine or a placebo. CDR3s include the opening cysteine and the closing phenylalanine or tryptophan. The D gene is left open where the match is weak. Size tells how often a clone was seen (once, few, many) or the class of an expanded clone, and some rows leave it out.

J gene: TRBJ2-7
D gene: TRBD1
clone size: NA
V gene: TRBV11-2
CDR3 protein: CASTRQGSHEQYF
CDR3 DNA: TGTGCCAGCACCCGACAGGGGTCCCACGAGCAGTACTTC

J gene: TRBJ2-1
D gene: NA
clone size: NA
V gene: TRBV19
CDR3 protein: CASSILAYNEQFF
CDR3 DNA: TGTGCCAGTAGTATTCTGGCATACAATGAGCAGTTCTTC

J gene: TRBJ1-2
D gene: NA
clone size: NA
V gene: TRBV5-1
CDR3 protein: CASSLADSNYGYTF
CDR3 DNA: TGCGCCAGCAGCTTGGCCGACAGCAACTATGGCTACACCTTC

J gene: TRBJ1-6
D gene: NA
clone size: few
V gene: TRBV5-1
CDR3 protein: CASSLGSSSYNSPLHF
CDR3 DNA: TGCGCCAGCAGCTTGGGATCCAGCTCCTATAATTCACCCCTCCACTTT

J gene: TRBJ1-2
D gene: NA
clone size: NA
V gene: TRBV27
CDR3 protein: CASSPQGSYGYTF
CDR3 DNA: TGTGCCAGCAGCCCTCAAGGAAGCTATGGCTACACCTTC

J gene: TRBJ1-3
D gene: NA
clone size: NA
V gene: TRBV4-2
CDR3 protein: CASSQDWGSGNTIYF
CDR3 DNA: TGTGCCAGCAGCCAAGATTGGGGATCTGGAAACACCATATATTTT

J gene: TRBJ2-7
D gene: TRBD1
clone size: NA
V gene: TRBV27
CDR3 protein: CASRTGQSYEQYF
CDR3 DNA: TGTGCCAGCAGAACGGGACAGTCCTACGAGCAGTACTTC

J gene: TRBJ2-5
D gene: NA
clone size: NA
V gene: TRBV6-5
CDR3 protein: CASSYSGGAGETQYF
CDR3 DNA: TGTGCCAGCAGTTACTCTGGGGGGGCCGGGGAGACCCAGTACTTC

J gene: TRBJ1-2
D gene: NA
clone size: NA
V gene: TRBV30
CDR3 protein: CAWSVLRSDSNYGYTF
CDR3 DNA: TGTGCCTGGAGTGTACTTCGTTCGGACAGTAACTATGGCTACACCTTC

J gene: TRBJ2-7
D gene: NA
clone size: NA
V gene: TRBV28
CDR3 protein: CASSFNGVGIAGAYEQYF
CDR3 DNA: TGTGCCAGCAGTTTCAACGGGGTTGGCATCGCGGGGGCATACGAGCAGTACTTC

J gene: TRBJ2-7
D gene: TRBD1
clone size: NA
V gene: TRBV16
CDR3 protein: CASSHGTETYEQYF
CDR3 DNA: TGTGCCAGCAGCCACGGGACAGAGACCTACGAGCAGTACTTC

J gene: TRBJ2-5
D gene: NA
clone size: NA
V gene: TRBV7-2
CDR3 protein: CASSLVVWPPPSQETQYF
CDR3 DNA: TGTGCCAGCAGCTTAGTCGTGTGGCCCCCGCCGTCCCAAGAGACCCAGTACTTC

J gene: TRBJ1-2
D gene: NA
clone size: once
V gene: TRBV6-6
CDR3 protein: CASRPRGANYGYTF
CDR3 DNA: TGTGCCAGCAGACCCCGCGGAGCGAACTATGGCTACACCTTC

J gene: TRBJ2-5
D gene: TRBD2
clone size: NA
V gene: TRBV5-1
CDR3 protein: CASSPGLASTYF
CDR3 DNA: TGCGCCAGCAGCCCCGGACTAGCGTCTACGTACTTC

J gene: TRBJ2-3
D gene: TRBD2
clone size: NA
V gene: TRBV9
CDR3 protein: CASSTPWGSGSGDTQYF
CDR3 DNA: TGTGCCAGCAGCACCCCTTGGGGTAGCGGGTCTGGGGATACGCAGTATTTT

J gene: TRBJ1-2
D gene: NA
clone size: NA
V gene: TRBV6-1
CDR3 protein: CASREDSLRGYTF
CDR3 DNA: TGTGCCAGTAGGGAAGATTCCCTGAGGGGCTACACCTTC

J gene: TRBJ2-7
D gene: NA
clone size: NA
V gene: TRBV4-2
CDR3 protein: CASSQDRGTYEQYF
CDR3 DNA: TGTGCCAGCAGCCAAGACAGGGGTACCTACGAGCAGTACTTC

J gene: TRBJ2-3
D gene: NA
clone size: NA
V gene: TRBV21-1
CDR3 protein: CAIPQGGLTDTQYF
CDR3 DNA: TGTGCCATTCCGCAGGGGGGGCTCACAGATACGCAGTATTTT

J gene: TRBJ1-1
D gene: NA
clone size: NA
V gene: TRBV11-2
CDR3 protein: CASSFRRPPRVTEAFF
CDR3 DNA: TGTGCCAGCAGCTTCAGGCGACCCCCCAGGGTAACTGAAGCTTTCTTT

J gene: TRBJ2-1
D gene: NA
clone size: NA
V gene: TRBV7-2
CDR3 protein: CASSHDRGPSRYEQFF
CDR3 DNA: TGTGCCAGCAGCCACGATAGGGGACCCAGCAGGTATGAGCAGTTCTTC

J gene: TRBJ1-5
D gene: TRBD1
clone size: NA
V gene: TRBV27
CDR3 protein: CASSPRTGRNQPQHF
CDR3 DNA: TGTGCCAGCAGTCCCCGGACAGGGAGGAATCAGCCCCAGCATTTT